This T cell receptor beta chain was profiled in a study of T-cell reconstitution after alpha-beta-depleted transplantation in children. V lost 0 bases to trimming and J lost 5 bases, with 25 bases between them. Germline lookup yields CDR1 LGHNA and CDR2 YSLEER. This CDR3 has 19 amino acids. Study conclusions and caveats: About two months after transplant, alpha-beta T cells reportedly came from several hundred expanded graft clones. Newly generated T cells supplied most T-cell counts and diversity one year post-transplant.

Unique molecular identifiers tagged the TCRbeta library. TCRdb re-called the PCR reads with MiXCR, one entry per CDR3 protein. The data show just over 200,000 distinct CDR3 sequences, with around 9.2% seen just once and less than 40% held by the top ten. This clonotype was found a few times. Its matching antigen is unknown. The J gene is TRBJ2-5, the V gene TRBV4-3; D may be TRBD2 (5 bases). The receptor's source is a male patient aged 2-15 years who had a stem cell transplant for acute myeloid leukemia, so the T cells may come from the graft donor. Specimen: PBMCs, mostly from graft donor cells, collected 360 days after TCRalphabeta/CD19-depleted stem cell transplant. CDR3 DNA: TGCGCCAGCAGCCAAGATAAAACGGGGAAGATTCCTTTGGGGGAGACCCAGTACTTC. Residues: CASSQDKTGKIPLGETQYF.